A selection of T cell receptor beta chains follows, all from one sample in a study of CD8+CD57+ T cells in acquired aplastic anemia. TCRdb reprocessed the reads via MiXCR and lists one record per CDR3 protein. The table has a few hundred thousand distinct CDR3 sequences, about a third seen once. The sample consisted of sorted CD4+, CD8+, or CD8+CD57+ T cells (not recorded which) from PBMCs. These receptors all come from a human donor with aplastic anemia. Both conserved end residues are part of each CDR3. D genes are given only for firm matches. Clone size is given for some rows only: seen once, a few or many times, or a class if the clone is expanded.

clone_size	v_call	d_call	j_call	cdr3_aa	cdr3_nt
few	TRBV4-1	.	TRBJ2-7	CASSQDVVGSSYEQYF	TGCGCCAGCAGCCAAGATGTGGTCGGCAGCTCCTACGAGCAGTACTTC
.	TRBV20-1	.	TRBJ1-1	CSARDVGVTLMNTEAFF	TGCAGTGCTAGAGATGTGGGGGTAACCTTAATGAACACTGAAGCTTTCTTT
few	TRBV15	.	TRBJ2-3	CATSRDLSGRTQYF	TGTGCCACCAGCAGAGATCTAAGTGGTCGTACGCAGTATTTT
.	TRBV14	.	TRBJ1-3	CASSRRLSGNTIYF	TGTGCCAGCAGCAGAAGGTTATCCGGAAACACCATATATTTT
many	TRBV20-1	TRBD2	TRBJ2-7	CSAAPSGSYEQYF	TGCAGTGCCGCACCTAGCGGGAGTTACGAGCAGTACTTC
few	TRBV2	.	TRBJ1-2	CASSEAGDPTYGYTF	TGTGCCAGCAGTGAAGCTGGGGACCCAACCTATGGCTACACCTTC
many	TRBV29-1	.	TRBJ2-2	CSVLTSLNTGELFF	TGCAGCGTCCTGACTAGTCTGAACACCGGGGAGCTGTTTTTT
.	TRBV30	TRBD2	TRBJ2-2	CAWSPSGRDAGELFF	TGTGCCTGGAGTCCAAGCGGGAGGGACGCCGGGGAGCTGTTTTTT
.	TRBV10-3	.	TRBJ1-2	CAIGSSGNTF	TGTGCCATCGGTAGCTCTGGAAACACCTTC
many	TRBV4-3	.	TRBJ1-6	CASSQLGGSDSPLHF	TGCGCCAGCAGCCAACTGGGGGGCTCGGATTCACCCCTCCACTTT
few	TRBV10-3	.	TRBJ1-1	CASSFAYREVGTEAFF	TGTGCCAGCAGTTTTGCATACAGGGAGGTGGGCACTGAAGCTTTCTTT
.	TRBV5-1	TRBD2	TRBJ2-2	CASSTGGSTGELFF	TGCGCCAGCAGCACGGGGGGTAGCACCGGGGAGCTGTTTTTT
few	TRBV13	.	TRBJ2-7	CASSLGGSGVSYEQYF	TGTGCCAGCAGCTTAGGGGGGTCGGGAGTGTCGTACGAGCAGTACTTC
few	TRBV5-1	.	TRBJ1-1	CASSWEVNTEAFF	TGCGCCAGCAGCTGGGAAGTGAACACTGAAGCTTTCTTT
few	TRBV5-4	.	TRBJ2-2	CASSLSVNTGELFF	TGTGCCAGCAGCTTGTCAGTGAACACCGGGGAGCTGTTTTTT
few	TRBV29-1	.	TRBJ2-7	CSVGVEPYEQYF	TGCAGCGTTGGGGTAGAGCCCTACGAGCAGTACTTC
many	TRBV2	TRBD2	TRBJ2-7	CASSEEAGLDYEQYF	TGTGCCAGCAGTGAGGAAGCGGGGCTAGACTACGAGCAGTACTTC
.	TRBV10-2	TRBD1	TRBJ2-7	CASSVTKRGQNEQYF	TGCGCCAGCAGTGTAACGAAAAGGGGGCAAAACGAGCAGTACTTC
.	TRBV6-1	.	TRBJ1-4	CASKMAGDLSNEKLFF	TGTGCCAGCAAGATGGCAGGGGATTTGTCTAATGAAAAACTGTTTTTT